This passage covers 22 T cell receptor beta chains from one sample sequenced in a study of cytomegalovirus exposure and HLA in healthy donors (dated 2017 in TCRdb). The library was built by means of the immunoSEQ multiplex PCR assay. For the multiplex PCR, a mixture combining 60 forward primers for TCR Vbeta segments and 13 reverse primers for TCR Jbeta segments was used. The immuneACCESS repertoire file appears here via TCRdb, limited to in-frame rearrangements. These files lack a portion of the clones; in checked studies, under half of the deficit traces to unresolved V genes, and the cause of the others is not known. This sample holds more than 95,000 clones; about 83% were observed only once. Approximately 6.1% of the sample rests with the top ten. The sequenced material came from PBMCs. The receptor set was obtained from a man between 18 and 35 years old in good health and CMV-seronegative.

The J gene is TRBJ2-6, the V gene TRBV10-3; 9 bases agree with TRBD1. This CDR3 is built from 19 residues. Germline V gene lookup returns CDR1 ENHRY and CDR2 SYGVKD. The trim removed 0 bases at V and 0 bases at J, leaving 6 bases unmatched. This chain's CDR3 is CAISESEGQGISGANVLTF. DNA of the CDR3: TGTGCCATCAGTGAGTCGGAGGGACAGGGTATCTCTGGGGCCAACGTCCTGACTTTC.

This chain links TRBV7-9 with TRBJ1-4; 9 bases align to TRBD1. Germline CDR1 reads SEHNR; CDR2 reads FQNEAQ (reference sequence). CDR3 length equals 14 residues. V dropped 5 bases and J dropped 4; count of bases not matched to a gene: 2. The CDR3 DNA follows: TGTGCCAGCAGCCTGACAGGGGGTAATGAAAAACTGTTTTTT. Residues: CASSLTGGNEKLFF.

The rearrangement joins TRBV25-1 to TRBJ1-5; D possibly corresponds to TRBD1 (5 bases). Germline CDR1 MGHDK, CDR2 SYGVNS. V was cut by 2 bases and J by 7 bases, with 15 bases left in between. CDR3 length: 15 residues. The CDR3 nucleotides read TGTGCCAGCAGTGAAGACCCCCTCGCAGGGCAGCCCCAGCATTTT. The encoded protein is CASSEDPLAGQPQHF.

The rearrangement joins TRBV10-1 to TRBJ1-1; D uncertain. Germline lookup yields CDR1 WNHNN and CDR2 SYGVQD (reference sequence). The V and J ends lost 0 bases and 1 base respectively, with 9 bases between them. CDR3 size: 15 residues. The CDR3 sequence is CASSESKAGNTEAFF. The CDR3 DNA sequence: TGCGCCAGCAGTGAGTCGAAGGCAGGGAACACTGAAGCTTTCTTT.

The V gene is TRBV5-1, the J gene TRBJ2-1; possible D gene TRBD1, 6 bases. Germline CDR1 and CDR2: SGHRS and YFSETQ. The germline V and J ends were trimmed by 0 bases and 3 bases, with 10 bases remaining between them. The CDR3 is made up of 15 amino acids. In DNA, the CDR3 is TGCGCCAGCAGCTTGGCAGGGGACCTCTACAATGAGCAGTTCTTC. Translating it yields CASSLAGDLYNEQFF.

V and J are TRBV7-9 and TRBJ2-3; 9 nucleotides line up with TRBD1. J lost 2 bases, V lost 1 base, and 7 bases had no gene match. The CDR3 consists of 17 residues. The germline V gene has CDR1 SEHNR and CDR2 FQNEAQ (reference sequence). CDR3 residues: CASSLGPGQGHTDTQYF. CDR3 sequence (DNA): TGTGCCAGCAGCTTAGGTCCGGGACAGGGACACACAGATACGCAGTATTTT.

The chain is built from TRBV19 and TRBJ2-1, with 8 bases fitting TRBD2. There are 15 residues in the CDR3. Germline V gene data show CDR1 as LNHDA and CDR2 as SQIVND (reference sequence). Unmatched junction bases numbered 8, after V lost 5 bases and J lost 5 bases. DNA of the CDR3: TGTGCCAGTAGTGCCCGATTAGCGGGGAACAATGAGCAGTTCTTC. Amino acids: CASSARLAGNNEQFF. Looking up the rest from reference TRBV19 and TRBJ2-1 gives the full variable domain: DGGITQSPKYLFRKEGQNVTLSCEQNLNHDAMYWYRQDPGQGLRLIYYSQIVNDFQKGDIAEGYSVSREKKESFPLTVTSAQKNPTAFYLCASSARLAGNNEQFFGPGTRLTVL.

V usage is TRBV2 and J usage is TRBJ2-2; TRBD1 is a possible D gene (6 bases). This CDR3 spans 13 amino acids. The V end lost 5 bases, the J end lost 3 bases, and 7 bases lay between the germline ends. Looked up from germline, CDR1 is SNHLY and CDR2 is FYNNEI. The CDR3 is CASSTGYTGELFF. In nucleotides, the CDR3 is TGTGCCAGCAGTACAGGGTACACCGGGGAGCTGTTTTTT.

This sequence joins TRBV29-1 and TRBJ2-1, with a possible D match to TRBD2 (5 bases). Deletions cut 1 base from V and 3 bases from J, with 16 bases between. Germline lookup yields CDR1 SQVTM and CDR2 ANQGSEA. The CDR3 totals 16 residues. CDR3 in amino acids: CSVEGTQGGDYNEQFF. The CDR3 coding sequence is TGCAGCGTTGAAGGGACCCAAGGAGGTGACTACAATGAGCAGTTCTTC.

V usage is TRBV5-5 and J usage is TRBJ2-5; 7 bases map to TRBD2. CDR1 is SGHKS, CDR2 YYEKEE, per germline (reference sequence). The CDR3 runs 17 residues. The J segment lost 3 bases and the V segment lost 0 bases, leaving 11 bases of the junction unmatched. CDR3 region: CASSLGEGRAGKETQYF. Written as DNA, the CDR3 is TGTGCCAGCAGCTTGGGGGAGGGCAGGGCGGGGAAAGAGACCCAGTACTTC.

V and J are TRBV9 and TRBJ2-3; 8 bases match TRBD1. Germline CDR1 reads SGDLS; CDR2 reads YYNGEE. J lost 2 bases, V lost 0 bases, and 2 bases had no gene match. The CDR3 spans 15 residues. The CDR3 bases are TGTGCCAGCAGCGTAGTGGGACAGGTCACAGATACGCAGTATTTT. It is translated as CASSVVGQVTDTQYF.

The chain joins TRBV6-5 to TRBJ2-7; 9 bases agree with TRBD2. This CDR3 comprises 14 residues. Trimming at V came to 7 bases and at J to 0 bases, leaving 4 bases not matched to a gene. Germline V lookup: CDR1 MNHEY, CDR2 SVGAGI. The CDR3 DNA sequence: TGTGCCAGCATTCAGACTAGCGGCTCCTACGAGCAGTACTTC. Protein product: CASIQTSGSYEQYF.

The V gene is TRBV29-1, the J gene TRBJ1-2; TRBD1 is a possible D gene (5 bases). CDR1 SQVTM and CDR2 ANQGSEA come from the germline V gene. The CDR3 has 15 residues. V was cut by 3 bases and J by 4 bases, with 18 bases left in between. The DNA of the CDR3 is TGCAGCGTTGATTTCCCGGGACTACATCTCTATGGCTACACCTTC. Translated: CSVDFPGLHLYGYTF.

The chain joins TRBV20-1 to TRBJ2-7, with D hard to call. The CDR3 is 10 residues long. Looked up from germline, CDR1 is DFQATT and CDR2 is SNEGSKA (reference sequence). V was pared by 4 bases and J by 5 bases, with 6 bases between. The DNA for the CDR3 is TGCAGTGCTACGAGCCACGAGCAGTACTTC. Its translation is CSATSHEQYF.

The chain has TRBV27 and TRBJ2-5; the match to TRBD1 covers 7 bases. The CDR3 extends over 14 amino acids. With 6 bases clipped from V and 5 bases from J, the junction kept 9 bases outside the gene matches. Looked up from germline, CDR1 is MNHEY and CDR2 is SMNVEV (reference sequence). The DNA of the CDR3 is TGTGCCAGCAGACCCACGACAGGGTCGGAGACCCAGTACTTC. Translated, it gives CASRPTTGSETQYF.

This clone showed up just a few times. The chain recombines TRBV6-6 with TRBJ2-7; 9 bases map to TRBD2. V shed 6 bases and J 3 bases; nucleotides not matched to a gene: 9. Germline CDR1 is MNHNY and CDR2 is SVGAGI (reference sequence). The CDR3 is 15 amino acids. CDR3 loop: CASRTGLATSYEQYF. In DNA, the CDR3 is TGTGCCAGCAGGACCGGACTAGCGACAAGCTACGAGCAGTACTTC.

V is TRBV19 and J is TRBJ2-7; D is ambiguous. The CDR3 covers 12 residues. V was shortened by 2 bases and J by 2 bases, with 4 bases between the two germline ends. Germline V gives CDR1 LNHDA, CDR2 SQIVND (reference sequence). The CDR3 DNA reads as TGTGCCAGTAGTATACGTCCCTACGAGCAGTACTTC. Its protein product is CASSIRPYEQYF.

This sequence joins TRBV7-9 and TRBJ1-4; D may be TRBD1 (6 bases). Germline assignment: CDR1 SEHNR and CDR2 FQNEAQ (reference sequence). This CDR3 comprises 14 residues. V dropped 10 bases and J dropped 8 bases, with 20 bases sitting between them. The CDR3 loop reads CATIRWTRGEKLFF. The CDR3 DNA reads as TGTGCCACCATCAGATGGACGAGGGGGGAAAAACTGTTTTTT.

The J gene is TRBJ1-1, the V gene TRBV19, with unresolved D. Trimming took 10 bases from V and 0 from J, leaving 15 bases between them. CDR1 and CDR2 from the germline V gene are LNHDA and SQIVND (reference sequence). This CDR3 is 14 amino acids long. The CDR3 is CATLSDKMNTEAFF. CDR3 in DNA: TGTGCCACCCTCTCCGACAAGATGAACACTGAAGCTTTCTTT.

The chain joins TRBV6-5 to TRBJ2-7, with D unclear. The CDR3 is 14 amino acids. Trimming removed 4 bases at V and 3 bases at J, with 13 bases between. From germline, CDR1 is MNHEY and CDR2 SVGAGI. The CDR3 DNA reads TGTGCCAGCAGTTTCCCGTTACAGAGCTACGAGCAGTACTTC. Protein sequence: CASSFPLQSYEQYF.

The rearrangement links TRBV5-8 to TRBJ1-2, with no clear D. Germline CDR1 and CDR2: SGHTS and YDEGEE. This CDR3 spans 15 amino acids. The V gene lost 0 bases and the J gene lost 0 bases, with 9 bases spanning the gap. The CDR3 loop reads CASSLVGNPNYGYTF. CDR3 DNA: TGTGCCAGCAGCTTGGTGGGCAACCCTAACTATGGCTACACCTTC.

Concerning this clone itself: A junction boundary mismatches the germline segment, possibly from a read error. The rearrangement uses TRBV6-4 and TRBJ2-3; a possible D gene is TRBD2 (6 bases). This CDR3 contains 14 residues. CDR1 and CDR2 (germline): MRHNA, SNTAGT. The CDR3 protein is CASRTGTGHRYAVF. The CDR3 region has the DNA TGTGCCAGCAGAACCGGGACTGGCCACAGATACGCAGTATTT.